This T cell receptor beta chain was retrieved from a study of T cell responses to AZD1222 COVID-19 vaccine. Study-wide results and limits: Across the whole spike, CD4 TCRs peaked at regions 160-218 and 743-854. Spike-specific TCR repertoires showed rising breadth and depth after two AZD1222 doses. White British donors predominated, females outnumbered males, and clonal diversity was possibly underestimated. In all cases, repertoires were sampled only after the peak T cell response.

This table comes from immunoSEQ multiplex PCR, and its TCRdb copy is limited to in-frame clones, with some not included. The ten most abundant clones cover under 2.5% of a sample with about 140,000 clones. Trimming shortened V by 5 bases and J by 3 bases, and 5 bases separated the two germline ends. The CDR3 has 12 amino acids. In germline, CDR1 is KGHSH, CDR2 LQKENI. For this clone: Antigen unknown.

Sequenced input: peripheral blood. The chain employs TRBV18 and TRBJ2-1; D unresolved. The receptor comes from an adult in good health. CDR3 protein: CASSAIYNEQFF. The CDR3 DNA follows: TGTGCCAGCTCAGCTATCTACAATGAGCAGTTCTTC.